The present TCR beta chain was sequenced within a study of beta chain features in type 1 diabetes. Study details: Age and gender were similar between patients and healthy donors, as were cell yields. Findings and caveats of the study: PCR might pick shorter templates more often, in the same way for patients and controls.

There was one heparinised blood draw per donor, averaging around 0.11 L. Germline loops: CDR1 SGHRS, CDR2 YFSETQ. The CDR3 runs 15 residues. Trimming took 4 bases from V and 2 from J; bases not matched to a gene: 6. This clone was counted between two and nine times. The antigen is unknown. Reverse transcribing all isolated RNA meant expressed TCRB transcripts were sequenced. The assay was immunoSEQ multiplex PCR, and TCRdb's table has in-frame clones only and misses some. The sample has about 360,000 clones, around 13% seen once. The origin of this receptor is a young man in good health. The sequenced sample was naive CD4+ T cells from blood. This chain links TRBV5-1 with TRBJ2-7; 10 nucleotides line up with TRBD1. The CDR3 is CASSQGQGGAYEQYF. The CDR3 DNA reads TGCGCCAGCAGCCAAGGACAGGGGGGCGCCTACGAGCAGTACTTC.